Reported below is one T cell receptor beta chain. There is no known antigen for this receptor. No quality values exist for individual bases; no much larger clone is one base distant. This record belongs to a study of beta chain features in type 1 diabetes (dated by TCRdb to 2017 to 2018). Notes on the research overall: Mean age, gender distribution, total cell number and subset yield were not different between patients and healthy donors. In the study, recently diagnosed type 1 diabetes patients and matched healthy donors were compared on the TCRB repertoires of their sorted circulating CD4+ T cell subsets. Regulatory and stem cell-like memory subsets were isolated from only 8 patients and about 8 healthy donors, whereas naive and central memory subsets came from all 30 or so donors. A total of 90 million to 120 million sorted cells were examined across all samples, and a strong correlation was observed between cell number per subset and RNA yield.

From the cysteine through the phenylalanine, the CDR3 covers 14 amino acids. Of the read, only the CDR3 DNA is kept; its 42 bases are in frame from base 1. The V end loses 6 bases and the J end loses 5 bases, and a stretch of 16 bases separates them. The germline V gene supplies CDR1 MNHEY and CDR2 SVGAGI. A single peripheral blood draw of around 120 mL on average was collected from each donor into heparinised tubes. A BD FACSAria II was used to sort naive, central memory, regulatory and stem cell-like memory CD4+ T cells with a panel that included CD45RO, CCR7, CD25, CD127, CD95 and CD27. Every sorted population had a purity above 95%. PBMCs were isolated right away by Lymphoprep density gradient centrifugation and were stained directly, without culture. So that batch effects would be minimized, each experiment stained and sorted samples in pairs, pairing one healthy donor with one patient. Overall study results and their limits: Because the HLA sub-analyses included only small numbers of individuals, any influence of HLA type on TCRB rearrangement was left unresolved. At VDJ recombination sites, patients with type 1 diabetes made fewer insertions and deleted more nucleotides, a pattern implying thymic rearrangement abnormalities. Shorter templates might be favored by PCR, yet because patient and control samples were amplified and corrected together, any such skew would affect both groups equally. Because cDNA rather than genomic DNA was sequenced, highly expressing activated cells could have been over-represented, although no difference in activation and CD3 levels was found between groups. In all four CD4+ subsets, TCRB CDR3 length was moderately but significantly shorter in type 1 diabetes patients. Naive, central memory and regulatory TCRB repertoires appeared more similar among patients than among healthy donors.

The High Capacity cDNA Reverse Transcription Kit was used to reverse transcribe all of the isolated RNA, meaning that expressed TCRB transcripts were what got sequenced. Naive, central memory and regulatory T cell samples underwent deep immunoSEQ sequencing, averaging around 3.6 million total reads per sample. After sorted cells were lysed in RLT buffer, RNA was extracted with DNase-treated RNeasy Micro or Mini kits, with the choice depending on cell number. Each cell subset was processed separately to prevent cross-contamination, with patient and healthy donor samples processed together. The immunoSEQ multiplex PCR was used to amplify TCRB sequences from cDNA, generating 87-bp fragments that spanned the CDR3 region. Amplicons were sequenced on the Illumina HiSeq platform. The original pipeline was this. PCR bias was computationally corrected using synthetic template baselines, reads within Hamming distance 2 were collapsed, and singletons that could not be merged were discarded. Reads were aligned to IMGT to assign V, D and J genes, CDR3 length, and insertions or deletions at six rearrangement sites. Within each subset, clonotype counts were normalized to sorted cell number, and only after that were true diversity and Gini coefficients computed with the tcR R package. The overlap coefficient, calculated on TCRB nucleotide sequences, was used to measure repertoire sharing. Out-of-frame TCRB sequences from naive cells were analyzed to stand in for the pre-selection repertoire. The source is immuneACCESS, and TCRdb retained only in-frame sequences with V and J called. Part of the clones is not carried over; for the studies checked, unresolved V genes explain less than half of this, and the remainder is unexplained. The DNA was the basis for D and trimming; V, J and clone size are from that table. The sample table records 850,000 to 900,000 clones; about a sixth of these occur just once. The top ten clones comprise 0.023% of the sample.

This receptor was taken from a woman between 18 and 29 years old in good health. The material sequenced was naive CD4+ T cells from blood. Sample cell subset or site, as interpreted from the label and publication: true naive CD4+ T cells. The chain employs TRBV6-5 and TRBJ2-5; perhaps TRBD2 is the D gene, with 5 bases matching. The CDR3 protein sequence reads: CASRRRAGYETQYF. The nucleotide sequence is TGTGCCAGCAGGCGGCGGGCGGGTTACGAGACCCAGTACTTC.